A single sample is the source of the 2 T cell receptor beta chains below, sequenced in a study of early T cells in non-severe SARS-CoV-2 infection. TCRdb re-derived calls from the 5' RACE reads in MiXCR, one entry per CDR3 protein. Of 15,000 to 20,000 distinct CDR3 sequences in the sample, 4.5% to 6.5% were seen once. Sequencing used whole blood. These TCRs come from an adult who was a healthcare worker with PCR-confirmed SARS-CoV-2 infection or an uninfected control (not recorded which).

This clonotype was observed many times. Given the absence of the conserved phenylalanine or tryptophan at the CDR3 end, a read error is likely. This sequence joins TRBV6-6 and TRBJ2-7; unclear D gene. Deletions cut 8 bases from V and 3 bases from J, with 14 bases between. CDR3 length equals 13 residues. CDR1 is MNHNY, CDR2 SVGAGI, per germline (reference sequence). CDR3 sequence reads: CASSYQDGYEQYL. CDR3 DNA sequence: TGTGCCAGCTCTTACCAGGATGGCTACGAGCAGTACCTC.

At least ten counts were recorded for this clonotype. V and J are TRBV7-9 and TRBJ1-5, with D unresolved. V dropped 6 bases and J dropped 3 bases, with 12 bases sitting between them. CDR1 is SEHNR and CDR2 is FQNEAQ in the germline V gene (reference sequence). There are 14 residues in the CDR3. Here the CDR3 reads CASRTDGLNQPQHF. CDR3 DNA: TGTGCCAGCAGAACCGACGGCCTCAATCAGCCCCAGCATTTT.